This T cell receptor (beta chain) was sequenced for a study of metastatic and nonmetastatic thyroid tumors. Looking at the study overall: Patients with malignant and benign thyroid disease provided blood and tumor or nodule tissue, whose repertoires were compared. The study, taken as a whole, reports: For both blood and tumor, malignant thyroid tumors reportedly showed significantly higher TCR beta diversity than benign nodules did.

This clone has just a few counts. Antigen: not known. The V gene lost 4 bases and the J gene lost 5 bases, with 20 bases spanning the gap. This CDR3 has 16 residues. CDR1 and CDR2 (germline): WNHNN, SYGVQD (reference sequence). Source study methods: Differences in CDR3 between clinicopathological groups were drawn on to build a classifier intended to discriminate distant-metastatic papillary thyroid cancer patients. TCRdb ran MiXCR on the PCR reads. The V and J calls come from TCRdb's annotation, not from the publication. The table includes tens of thousands of clones, around 12% detected once. Every patient was untreated before thyroid surgery.

Sequences were obtained from blood. The TCR originated in a female donor with papillary thyroid cancer or a benign thyroid nodule (not recorded which). Some clones in this sample may be carry-over from other donors' samples. This sequence joins TRBV10-1 and TRBJ1-1, with D maybe TRBD1 (6 bases). The CDR3 protein is CASSVLVVGGATEAFF. The CDR3 DNA reads TGCGCCAGCAGTGTGCTGGTCGTGGGGGGCGCGACTGAAGCTTTCTTT.